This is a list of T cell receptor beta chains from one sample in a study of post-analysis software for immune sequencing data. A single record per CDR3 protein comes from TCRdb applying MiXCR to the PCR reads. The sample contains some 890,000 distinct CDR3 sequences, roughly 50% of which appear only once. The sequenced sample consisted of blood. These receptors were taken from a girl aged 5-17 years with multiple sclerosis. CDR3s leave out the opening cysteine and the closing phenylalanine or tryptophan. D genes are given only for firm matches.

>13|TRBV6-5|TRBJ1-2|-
ASSLHQTVGYGYT
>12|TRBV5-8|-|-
ASSLNPDVYEQY
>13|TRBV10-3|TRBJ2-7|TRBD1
ATRTGTGEAYEQY
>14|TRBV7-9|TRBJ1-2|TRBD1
ASSFWTGPETNGYT
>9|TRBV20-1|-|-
SARRLTEQY
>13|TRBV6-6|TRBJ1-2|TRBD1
ASSSGQGRSYGYT
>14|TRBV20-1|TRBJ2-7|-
SAIPSTAGVTYEQY
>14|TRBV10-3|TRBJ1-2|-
AISDVYGAANYGYT
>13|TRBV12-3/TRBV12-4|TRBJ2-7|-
ASSDGAGRPYEQY
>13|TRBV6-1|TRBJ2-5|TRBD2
ASSAGGGLTETQY
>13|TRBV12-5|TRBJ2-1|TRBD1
ASGLGTGNYNEQF
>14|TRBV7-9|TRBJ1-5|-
ASSLGAGQVDQPQH
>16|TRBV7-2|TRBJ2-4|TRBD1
ASSLGQGATLAKNIQY
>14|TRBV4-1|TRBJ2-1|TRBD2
ASSQVAGPGVNEQF
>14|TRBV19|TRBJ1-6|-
ASSIIRSSYNSALH
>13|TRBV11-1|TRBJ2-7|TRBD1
ASSRAGQGNYEQY
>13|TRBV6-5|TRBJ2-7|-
ASSYQSFQPYEQY
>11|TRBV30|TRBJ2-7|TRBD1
AWSWTGSYEQY
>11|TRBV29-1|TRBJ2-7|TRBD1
SVGPGGSYEQY
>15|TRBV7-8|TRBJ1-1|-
ASSLGWGTRLNTEAF
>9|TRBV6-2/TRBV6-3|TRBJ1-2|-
ASAQGKGYT
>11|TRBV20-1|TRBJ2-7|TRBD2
SALSGSSYEQY
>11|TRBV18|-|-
ASSPAQRETQY
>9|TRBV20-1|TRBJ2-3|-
SARVIDTQY
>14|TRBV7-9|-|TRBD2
ASSPSLAGPSGEQY
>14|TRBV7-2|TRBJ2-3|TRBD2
ASSPGGAGAGDTQY
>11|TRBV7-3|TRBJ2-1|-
ASSPYIGDEQF
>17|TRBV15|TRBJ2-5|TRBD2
ATSRVPPILAAVQETQY
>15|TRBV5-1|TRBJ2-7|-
ASSPLGVGASTYEQY
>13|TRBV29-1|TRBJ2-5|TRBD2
SVGDPQDSGETQY